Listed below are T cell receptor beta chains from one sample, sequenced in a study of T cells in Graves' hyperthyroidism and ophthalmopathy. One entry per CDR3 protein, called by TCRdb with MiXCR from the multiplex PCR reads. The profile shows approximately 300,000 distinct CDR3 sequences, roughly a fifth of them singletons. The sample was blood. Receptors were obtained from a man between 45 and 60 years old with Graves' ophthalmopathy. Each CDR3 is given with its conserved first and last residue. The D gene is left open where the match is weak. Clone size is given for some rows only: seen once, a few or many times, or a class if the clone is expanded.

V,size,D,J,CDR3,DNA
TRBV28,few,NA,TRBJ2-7,CASSLGGDVYEQYF,TGTGCCAGCAGTTTAGGCGGAGACGTCTACGAGCAGTACTTC
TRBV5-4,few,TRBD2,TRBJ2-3,CASSLARAGGDTQYF,TGTGCCAGCAGCTTGGCCAGAGCGGGAGGCGATACGCAGTATTTT
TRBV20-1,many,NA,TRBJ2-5,CSANNQETQYF,TGCAGTGCCAACAACCAAGAGACCCAGTACTTC
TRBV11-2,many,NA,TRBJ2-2,CASSLAGNTGELFF,TGTGCCAGCAGCTTGGCAGGAAACACCGGGGAGCTGTTTTTT
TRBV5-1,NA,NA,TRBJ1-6,CASSRRGASSYNSPLHF,TGTGCCAGCAGCCGGAGGGGAGCAAGCTCCTATAATTCACCCCTCCACTTT
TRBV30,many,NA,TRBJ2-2,CAVPSLGELFF,TGTGCCGTCCCGAGCCTCGGGGAGCTGTTTTTT
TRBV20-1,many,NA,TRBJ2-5,CSAYVRGLRMETQYF,TGCAGTGCTTACGTGCGGGGCCTACGGATGGAGACCCAGTACTTC
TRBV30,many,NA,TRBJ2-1,CAWSVVEQFF,TGTGCCTGGAGTGTGGTTGAGCAGTTCTTC
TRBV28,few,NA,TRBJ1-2,CASSPYVLSEGMNYGYTF,TGTGCCAGCAGCCCATACGTTTTGTCTGAGGGCATGAACTATGGCTACACCTTC
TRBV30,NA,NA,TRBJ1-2,CACSRDAQLAWSYTF,TGTGCCTGCTCCCGGGACGCTCAATTAGCCTGGAGCTACACCTTC
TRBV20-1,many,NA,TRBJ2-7,CSARDRVGRPYEQYF,TGCAGTGCTAGAGATCGAGTGGGCAGGCCCTACGAGCAGTACTTC
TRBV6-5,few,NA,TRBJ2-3,CASSYRGGTDTQYF,TGTGCCAGCAGTTACAGGGGGGGGACAGATACGCAGTATTTT
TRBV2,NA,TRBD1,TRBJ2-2,CASSNRGRGIGELFF,TGTGCCAGCAGCAACAGGGGGCGCGGTATCGGGGAGCTGTTTTTT
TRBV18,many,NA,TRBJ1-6,CASSRLPDSPLHF,TGTGCCAGCTCACGTTTACCGGATTCACCCCTCCACTTT
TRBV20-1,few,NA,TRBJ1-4,CSAYPERARKLFF,TGCAGTGCTTACCCCGAGAGGGCCCGAAAACTGTTTTTT
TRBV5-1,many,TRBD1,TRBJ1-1,CASSLEQGGGQAFF,TGCGCCAGCAGCTTGGAACAGGGTGGGGGACAGGCTTTCTTT
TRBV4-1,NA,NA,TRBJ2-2,CASSQGRARSNTGELFF,TGCGCCAGCAGCCAAGGGAGAGCGAGATCGAACACCGGGGAGCTGTTTTTT
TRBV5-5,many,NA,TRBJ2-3,CASSLEGTSTDTQYF,TGTGCCAGCAGCTTGGAGGGTACTAGCACAGATACGCAGTATTTT
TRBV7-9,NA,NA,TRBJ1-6,CASSYQDNSPLHF,TGTGCCAGCAGCTATCAGGATAATTCACCCCTCCACTTT
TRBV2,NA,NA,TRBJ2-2,CASSELTGPGTGELFF,TGTGCCAGCAGTGAGCTAACGGGACCGGGCACCGGGGAGCTGTTTTTT
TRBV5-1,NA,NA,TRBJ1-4,CASRTNVAATNEKLFF,TGCGCCAGCAGAACGAACGTGGCAGCAACTAATGAAAAACTGTTTTTT
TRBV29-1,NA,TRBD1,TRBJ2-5,CSVFFRTGSRETQYF,TGCAGCGTATTTTTTCGGACAGGGTCACGGGAGACCCAGTACTTC
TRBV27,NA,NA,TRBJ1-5,CASSQSQGKQPQHF,TGTGCCAGCAGCCAATCGCAGGGTAAGCAGCCCCAGCATTTT
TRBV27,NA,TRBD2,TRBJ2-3,CASTAGREGAQYF,TGTGCCAGCACTGCCGGGAGGGAGGGTGCGCAGTATTTT
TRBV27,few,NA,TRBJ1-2,CASSFEDRRFGYTF,TGTGCCAGCAGTTTTGAAGACCGGCGCTTCGGCTACACCTTC
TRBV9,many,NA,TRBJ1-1,CASSPGGANTEAFF,TGTGCCAGCAGCCCAGGCGGGGCGAACACTGAAGCTTTCTTT
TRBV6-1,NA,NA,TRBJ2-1,CASSPRGGGSSYNEQFF,TGTGCCAGCAGTCCCCGGGGCGGAGGGAGCTCCTACAATGAGCAGTTCTTC
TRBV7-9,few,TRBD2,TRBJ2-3,CASSQRLADFTDTQYF,TGTGCCAGCAGCCAAAGACTAGCGGATTTCACAGATACGCAGTATTTT
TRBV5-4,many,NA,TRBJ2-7,CASSLGVAYEQYF,TGTGCCAGCAGCTTGGGGGTAGCGTACGAGCAGTACTTC
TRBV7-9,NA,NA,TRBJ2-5,CASSLATGDQETQYF,TGTGCCAGCAGCTTAGCTACAGGAGACCAAGAGACCCAGTACTTC
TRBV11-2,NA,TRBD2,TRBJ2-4,CASRTSGKTLAKNIQYF,TGTGCCAGCAGGACTAGCGGGAAGACCTTAGCCAAAAACATTCAGTACTTC
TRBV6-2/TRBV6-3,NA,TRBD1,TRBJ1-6,CASGTNRGVSPLHF,TGTGCCAGCGGTACGAACAGGGGTGTTTCACCCCTCCACTTT
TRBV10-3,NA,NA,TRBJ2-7,CAISDNLYEQYF,TGTGCCATCAGTGACAATCTCTACGAGCAGTACTTC
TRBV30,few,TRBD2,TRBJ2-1,CAWSVRVGLAGYNEQFF,TGTGCCTGGAGTGTTAGGGTGGGACTAGCGGGCTACAATGAGCAGTTCTTC
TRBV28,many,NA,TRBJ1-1,CASNGGLWGTEAFF,TGTGCCAGCAATGGGGGGCTTTGGGGGACTGAAGCTTTCTTT